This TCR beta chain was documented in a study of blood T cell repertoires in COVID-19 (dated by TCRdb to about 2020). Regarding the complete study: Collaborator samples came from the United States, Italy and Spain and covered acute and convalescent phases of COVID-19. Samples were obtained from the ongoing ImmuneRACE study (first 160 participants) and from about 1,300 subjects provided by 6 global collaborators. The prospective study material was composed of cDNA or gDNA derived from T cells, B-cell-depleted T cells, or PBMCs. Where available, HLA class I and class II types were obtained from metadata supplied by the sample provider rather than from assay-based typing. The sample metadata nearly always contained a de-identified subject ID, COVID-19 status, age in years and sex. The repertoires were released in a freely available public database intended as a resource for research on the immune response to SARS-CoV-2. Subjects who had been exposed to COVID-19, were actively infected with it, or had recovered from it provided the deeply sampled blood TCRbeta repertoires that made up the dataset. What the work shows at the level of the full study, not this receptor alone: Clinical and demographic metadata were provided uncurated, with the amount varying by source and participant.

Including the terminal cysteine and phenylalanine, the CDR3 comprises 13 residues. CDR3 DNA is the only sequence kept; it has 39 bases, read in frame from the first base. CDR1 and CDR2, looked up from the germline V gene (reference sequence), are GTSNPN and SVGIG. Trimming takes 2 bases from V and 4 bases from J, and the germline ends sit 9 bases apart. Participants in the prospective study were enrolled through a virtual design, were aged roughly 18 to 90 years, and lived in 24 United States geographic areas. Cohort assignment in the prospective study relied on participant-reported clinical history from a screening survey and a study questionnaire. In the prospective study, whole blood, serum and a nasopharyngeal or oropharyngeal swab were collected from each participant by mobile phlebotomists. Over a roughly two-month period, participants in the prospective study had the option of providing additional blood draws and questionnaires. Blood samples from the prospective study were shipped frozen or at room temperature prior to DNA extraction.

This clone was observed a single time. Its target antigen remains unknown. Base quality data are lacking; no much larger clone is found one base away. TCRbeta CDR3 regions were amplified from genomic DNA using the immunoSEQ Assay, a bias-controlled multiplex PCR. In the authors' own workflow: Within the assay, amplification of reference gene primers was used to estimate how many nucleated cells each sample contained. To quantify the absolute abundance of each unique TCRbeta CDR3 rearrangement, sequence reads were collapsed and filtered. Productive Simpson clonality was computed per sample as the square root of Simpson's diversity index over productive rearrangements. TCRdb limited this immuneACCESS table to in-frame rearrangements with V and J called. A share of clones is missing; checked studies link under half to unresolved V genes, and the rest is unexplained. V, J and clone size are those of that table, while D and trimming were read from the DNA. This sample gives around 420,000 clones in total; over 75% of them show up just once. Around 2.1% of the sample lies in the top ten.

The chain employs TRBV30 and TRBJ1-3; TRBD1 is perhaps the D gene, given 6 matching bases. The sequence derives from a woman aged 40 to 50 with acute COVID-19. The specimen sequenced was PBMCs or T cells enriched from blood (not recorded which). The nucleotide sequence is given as TGTGCCTGGAGTCAGGGGAACGGAAACACCATATATTTT. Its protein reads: CAWSQGNGNTIYF.